The clone carrying this T cell receptor beta chain was counted ten times or more. Antigen: not known. The authors deemed Graves' hyperthyroidism stable absent ophthalmopathy progression within 18 months. This record comes from a study of T cells in Graves' hyperthyroidism and ophthalmopathy. Regarding the study as a whole: Progression to ophthalmopathy was predicted a median of roughly 6.5 months early.

Template material for amplifying TCR beta CDR3 regions consisted of RNA transcripts. First-round RT-PCR with HTBI primers amplified the TCR CDR3 region. MiXCR was run by TCRdb on the multiplex PCR reads, yielding one entry per CDR3 protein. The table lists fewer than 350,000 distinct CDR3 sequences, around a fifth of them singletons, with roughly 52% in the top ten. This clonotype was obtained from a woman aged 45 to 65 with Graves' hyperthyroidism. The source material was blood.

The CDR3 loop reads CAWGAGFGTEAFF. The CDR3 bases are TGTGCCTGGGGGGCGGGCTTTGGCACTGAAGCTTTCTTT. This chain uses TRBV30 with TRBJ1-1; D is possibly TRBD1 (5 bases). Germline lookup yields CDR1 GTSNPN and CDR2 SVGIG (reference sequence). The CDR3 has 13 amino acids. The ends were cut back, 5 bases at V and 4 bases at J, with 14 bases in the middle.